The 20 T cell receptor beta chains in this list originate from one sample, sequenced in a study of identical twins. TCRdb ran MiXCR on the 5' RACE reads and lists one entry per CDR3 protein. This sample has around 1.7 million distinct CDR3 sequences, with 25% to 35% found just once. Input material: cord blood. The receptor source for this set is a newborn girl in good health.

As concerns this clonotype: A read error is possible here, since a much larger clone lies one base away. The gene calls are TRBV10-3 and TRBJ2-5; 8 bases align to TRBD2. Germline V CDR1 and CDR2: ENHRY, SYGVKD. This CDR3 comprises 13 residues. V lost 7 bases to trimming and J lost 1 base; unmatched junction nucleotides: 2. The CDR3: CAITAGGQETQYF. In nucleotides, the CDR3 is TGTGCCATCACGGCGGGAGGCCAAGAGACCCAGTACTTC.

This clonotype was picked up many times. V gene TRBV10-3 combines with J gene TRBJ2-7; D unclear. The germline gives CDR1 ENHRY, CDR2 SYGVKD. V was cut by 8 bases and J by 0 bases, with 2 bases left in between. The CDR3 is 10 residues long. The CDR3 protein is CAIPSYEQYF. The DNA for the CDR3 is TGTGCCATCCCCTCCTACGAGCAGTACTTC.

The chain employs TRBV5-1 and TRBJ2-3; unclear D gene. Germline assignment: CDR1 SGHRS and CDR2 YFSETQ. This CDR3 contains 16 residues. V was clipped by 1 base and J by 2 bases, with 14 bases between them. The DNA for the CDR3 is TGCGCCAGCAGCTTGCAGACCCATTCAAACACAGATACGCAGTATTTT. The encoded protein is CASSLQTHSNTDTQYF.

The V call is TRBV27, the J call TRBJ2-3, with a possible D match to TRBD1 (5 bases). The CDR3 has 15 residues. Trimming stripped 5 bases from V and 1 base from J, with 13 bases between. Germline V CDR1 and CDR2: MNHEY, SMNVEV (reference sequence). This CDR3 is CASSPPDTGTDTQYF. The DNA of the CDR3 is TGTGCCAGCAGTCCACCGGACACAGGCACAGATACGCAGTATTTT.

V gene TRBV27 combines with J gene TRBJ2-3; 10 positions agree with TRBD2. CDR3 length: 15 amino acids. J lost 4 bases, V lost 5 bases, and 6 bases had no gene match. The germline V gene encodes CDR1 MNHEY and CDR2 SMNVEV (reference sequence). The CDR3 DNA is TGTGCCAGCAGTGCAATCAGCGGGGGGGCAGATACGCAGTATTTT. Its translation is CASSAISGGADTQYF.

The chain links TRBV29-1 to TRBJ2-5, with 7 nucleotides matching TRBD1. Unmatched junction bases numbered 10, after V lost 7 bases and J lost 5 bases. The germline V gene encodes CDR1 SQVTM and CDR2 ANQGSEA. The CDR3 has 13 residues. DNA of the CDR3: TGCAGCGGGACCGGGACAGTAAAGGAGACCCAGTACTTC. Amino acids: CSGTGTVKETQYF.

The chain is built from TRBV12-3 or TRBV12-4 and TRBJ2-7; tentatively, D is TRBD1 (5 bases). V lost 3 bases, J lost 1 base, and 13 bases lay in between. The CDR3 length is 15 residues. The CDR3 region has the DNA TGTGCCAGCAGTTTTTCCCGGGCAGGGTCCTACGAGCAGTACTTC. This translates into CASSFSRAGSYEQYF.

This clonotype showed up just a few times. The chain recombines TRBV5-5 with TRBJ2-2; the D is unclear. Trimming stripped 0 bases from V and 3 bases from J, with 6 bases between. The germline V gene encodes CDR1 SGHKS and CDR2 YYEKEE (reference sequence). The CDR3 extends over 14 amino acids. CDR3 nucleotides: TGTGCCAGCAGCTTGGAACCCTACACCGGGGAGCTGTTTTTT. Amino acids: CASSLEPYTGELFF.

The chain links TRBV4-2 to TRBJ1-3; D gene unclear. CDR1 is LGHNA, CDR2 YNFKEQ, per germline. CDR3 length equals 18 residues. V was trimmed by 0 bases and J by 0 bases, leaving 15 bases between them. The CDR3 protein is CASSQDTPPASSGNTIYF. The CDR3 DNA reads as TGTGCCAGCAGCCAAGATACCCCACCGGCAAGCTCTGGAAACACCATATATTTT.

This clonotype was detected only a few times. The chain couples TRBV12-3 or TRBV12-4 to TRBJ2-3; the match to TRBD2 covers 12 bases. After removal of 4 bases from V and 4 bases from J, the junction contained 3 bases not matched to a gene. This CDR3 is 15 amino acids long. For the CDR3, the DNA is TGTGCCAGCAGTTGGACTAGCGGGAACGCAGATACGCAGTATTTT. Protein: CASSWTSGNADTQYF.

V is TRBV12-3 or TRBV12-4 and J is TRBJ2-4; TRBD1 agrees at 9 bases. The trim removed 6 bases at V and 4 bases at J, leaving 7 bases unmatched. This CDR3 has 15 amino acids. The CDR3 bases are TGTGCCAGCAGCTGGGACAGGGTGGAGAAAAACATTCAGTACTTC. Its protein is CASSWDRVEKNIQYF.

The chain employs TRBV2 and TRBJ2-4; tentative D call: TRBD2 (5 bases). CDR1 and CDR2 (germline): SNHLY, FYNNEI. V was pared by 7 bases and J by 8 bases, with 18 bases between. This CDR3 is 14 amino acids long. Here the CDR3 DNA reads TGTGCCAGCATGGGTTCCTTCCTGCGGGACATTCAGTACTTC. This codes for CASMGSFLRDIQYF.

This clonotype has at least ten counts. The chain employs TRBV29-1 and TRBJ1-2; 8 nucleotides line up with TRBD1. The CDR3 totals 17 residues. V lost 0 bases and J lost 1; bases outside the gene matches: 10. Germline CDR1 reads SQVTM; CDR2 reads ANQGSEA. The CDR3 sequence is CSVEDRDRTLVNYGYTF. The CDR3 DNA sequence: TGCAGCGTTGAAGACCGGGACAGGACCCTCGTTAACTATGGCTACACCTTC.

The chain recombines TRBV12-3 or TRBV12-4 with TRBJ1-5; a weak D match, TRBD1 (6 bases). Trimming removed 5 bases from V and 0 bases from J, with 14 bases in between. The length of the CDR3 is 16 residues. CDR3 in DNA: TGTGCCAGCAGTGGGGGCGGCGTTTATAGCAATCAGCCCCAGCATTTT. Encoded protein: CASSGGGVYSNQPQHF.

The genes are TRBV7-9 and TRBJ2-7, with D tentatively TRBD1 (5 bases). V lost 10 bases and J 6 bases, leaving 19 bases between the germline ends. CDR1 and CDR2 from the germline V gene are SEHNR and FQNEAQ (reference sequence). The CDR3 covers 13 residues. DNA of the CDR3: TGTGCCACCGAGGACACTTCAGCTCTCGAGCAGTACTTC. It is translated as CATEDTSALEQYF.

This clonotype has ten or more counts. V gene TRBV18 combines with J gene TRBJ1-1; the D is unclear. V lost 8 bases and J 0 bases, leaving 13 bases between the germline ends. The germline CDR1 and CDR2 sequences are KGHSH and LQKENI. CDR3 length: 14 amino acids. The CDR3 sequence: CASSPGPMNTEAFF. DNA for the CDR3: TGTGCCAGCAGCCCCGGACCTATGAACACTGAAGCTTTCTTT.

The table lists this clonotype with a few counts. The CDR3 DNA sequence: TGTGCCAGCAGCCCGGCCGGGACAGCGAATCAGCCCCAGCATTTT. Translation: CASSPAGTANQPQHF. The rearrangement joins TRBV9 to TRBJ1-5, with 7 bases fitting TRBD1. The CDR3 runs 15 residues. Trimming cost V 4 bases and J 4 bases; bases outside gene matches: 8. In germline, CDR1 is SGDLS, CDR2 YYNGEE.

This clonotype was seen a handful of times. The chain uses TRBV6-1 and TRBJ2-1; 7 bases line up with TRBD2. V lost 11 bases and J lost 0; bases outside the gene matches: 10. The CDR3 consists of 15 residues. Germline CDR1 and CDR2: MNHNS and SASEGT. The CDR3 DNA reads TGTGCCGGTACTAGCGCCGGAAACTCCTACAATGAGCAGTTCTTC. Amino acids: CAGTSAGNSYNEQFF.

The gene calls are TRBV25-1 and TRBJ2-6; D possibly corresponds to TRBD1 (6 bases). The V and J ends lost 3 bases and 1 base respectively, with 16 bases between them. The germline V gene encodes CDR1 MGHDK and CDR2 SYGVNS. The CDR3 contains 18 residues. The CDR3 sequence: CASSDQQGKGSGANVLTF. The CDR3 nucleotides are TGTGCCAGCAGTGATCAACAGGGAAAGGGATCTGGGGCCAACGTCCTGACTTTC.

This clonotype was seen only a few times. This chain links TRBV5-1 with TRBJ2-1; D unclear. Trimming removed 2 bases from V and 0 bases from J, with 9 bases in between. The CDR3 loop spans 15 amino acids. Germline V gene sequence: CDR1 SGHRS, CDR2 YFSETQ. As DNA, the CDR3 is TGCGCCAGCAGCTTATCCGCTAACTCCTACAATGAGCAGTTCTTC. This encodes CASSLSANSYNEQFF.